The clone carrying this T cell receptor (beta chain) has a handful of counts. The antigen remains undetermined. The sample comes from a study of blood T cells in healthy people across ages. Whole-study findings and limits: Donor CMV infection status was unknown, possibly confounding age-related changes in expanded clonotypes.

Combining a sample-barcoded 5' primer with a J-beta primer mix, a second PCR ran for roughly 7 to 12 cycles. One entry per CDR3 protein results from TCRdb running MiXCR on the 5' RACE reads. The sample includes 1.8 million or so distinct CDR3 sequences, more than 35% of them seen just once. The CDR3 is 13 amino acids. CDR1 is MNHEY and CDR2 is SMNVEV in the germline V gene (reference sequence). The germline V and J ends were trimmed by 2 bases and 9 bases, with 11 bases remaining between them. What was sequenced was blood. The rearrangement joins TRBV27 to TRBJ2-1; D perhaps matches TRBD2 (6 bases). This clonotype originated in a human donor in good health. CDR3 loop: CASSLGGNSEQFF. DNA for the CDR3: TGTGCCAGCAGTTTAGGGGGGAATAGTGAGCAGTTCTTC.